The 12 T cell receptor beta chains presented below share a single source sample, sequenced in a study of T cell clones after liver transplantation. Data came from immunoSEQ multiplex PCR; TCRdb stores just in-frame clones and leaves some out. The sample records roughly 56,000 clones, over 55% being singletons. The sample was CD4+ T cells from blood, taken around 54 months after liver transplant. The receptors shown here come from a human patient who received a liver transplant. Some T cells may have come from the graft donor.

The chain joins TRBV7-9 to TRBJ1-4; TRBD1 might be the D (5 bases). CDR1 SEHNR and CDR2 FQNEAQ come from the germline V gene (reference sequence). CDR3 length: 17 residues. Trimming shortened V by 1 base and J by 3 bases, and 15 bases separated the two germline ends. The CDR3 coding sequence is TGTGCCAGCAGCTTAGGGGGGTCCGAGGCGGCTAATGAAAAACTGTTTTTT. The encoded protein is CASSLGGSEAANEKLFF.

The chain is built from TRBV18 and TRBJ1-3; no clear D. The CDR3 totals 17 residues. V lost 0 bases and J 0 bases, leaving 12 bases between the germline ends. CDR1 is KGHSH, CDR2 LQKENI, per germline. The CDR3, as DNA: TGTGCCAGCTCACCACCGGGTCCTCGGGGCTCTGGAAACACCATATATTTT. This translates into CASSPPGPRGSGNTIYF.

The rearrangement uses TRBV6-1 and TRBJ1-4, with 10 bases identical to TRBD1. J lost 0 bases, V lost 4 bases, and 8 bases had no gene match. CDR3 length equals 18 residues. The germline CDR1 and CDR2 sequences are MNHNS and SASEGT. As DNA, the CDR3 is TGTGCCAGCAGTGGCGGGACAGGGGCCTATTCAACTAATGAAAAACTGTTTTTT. Amino acid sequence: CASSGGTGAYSTNEKLFF.

This clone was seen only a few times. The genes are TRBV21-1 and TRBJ1-2; TRBD1 was called by the table and not checked on the DNA. TRBV21-1 is shown as a pseudogene. The CDR3 covers 16 residues. The CDR3 DNA is TGTGCCAGCTACTACAGGAGAGACCGCTTTAACTATGGCTACACCTTC. This translates into CASYYRRDRFNYGYTF.

This clone was detected only a few times. This chain links TRBV18 with TRBJ1-1; 8 positions match TRBD1. V gave up 6 bases and J gave up 2 bases; unmatched junction bases: 2. The CDR3 runs to 13 residues. The germline gives CDR1 KGHSH, CDR2 LQKENI. CDR3 sequence reads: CASSQGANTEAFF. In nucleotides, the CDR3 is TGTGCCAGCTCCCAGGGGGCAAACACTGAAGCTTTCTTT.

In its sample, this clone was seen once. This chain links TRBV19 with TRBJ2-4; 12 bases agree with TRBD1. CDR3 length: 16 amino acids. The trim removed 3 bases at V and 6 bases at J, leaving 6 bases unmatched. Germline V lookup: CDR1 LNHDA, CDR2 SQIVND (reference sequence). The CDR3 nucleotides read TGTGCCAGTAGTATGGGACAGGGGGCTATTGGAAACATTCAGTACTTC. The encoded protein is CASSMGQGAIGNIQYF. Using reference TRBV19 and TRBJ2-4 for the parts outside the CDR3, the full variable domain is DGGITQSPKYLFRKEGQNVTLSCEQNLNHDAMYWYRQDPGQGLRLIYYSQIVNDFQKGDIAEGYSVSREKKESFPLTVTSAQKNPTAFYLCASSMGQGAIGNIQYFGAGTRLSVL.

The CDR3 protein is CASSQEVSREDTQYF. The CDR3 DNA is TGCGCCAGCAGCCAAGAAGTATCACGGGAAGATACGCAGTATTTT. V is TRBV4-1 and J is TRBJ2-3; D possibly corresponds to TRBD2 (5 bases). V was trimmed by 0 bases and J by 5 bases, leaving 12 bases between them. This CDR3 region has 15 residues. The germline gives CDR1 MGHRA, CDR2 YSYEKL.

As concerns this clone: The same CDR3 also results from other DNA sequences found in this sample. This chain connects TRBV11-2 to TRBJ1-3; D is ambiguous. CDR3 length: 13 amino acids. Trimming took off 5 bases at V and 0 bases at J, with 5 bases between the two ends. Germline V lookup: CDR1 SGHAT, CDR2 FQNNGV. The CDR3 DNA follows: TGTGCCAGCAGCCTCGGCTCTGGAAACACCATATATTTT. It encodes CASSLGSGNTIYF.

The chain is built from TRBV28 and TRBJ1-5; possible D gene TRBD1, 6 bases. V was clipped by 7 bases and J by 4 bases, with 17 bases between them. This CDR3 contains 15 residues. Germline CDR1 MDHEN, CDR2 SYDVKM. CDR3: CASKDLDRGNQPQHF. DNA for the CDR3: TGTGCCAGCAAGGACTTGGACAGAGGAAATCAGCCCCAGCATTTT.

The J gene is TRBJ2-3, the V gene TRBV21-1; the tabulated D call, TRBD2, remains unverified against the DNA. TRBV21-1 is recorded as a pseudogene. CDR3 length: 14 residues. The DNA for the CDR3 is TGTGCCTCCCGGGACTCTCTCAGCACAGATACGCAGTATTTT. This encodes CASRDSLSTDTQYF.

This clone was picked up one time. The J gene is TRBJ1-3, the V gene TRBV18; no reliable D call. Germline lookup yields CDR1 KGHSH and CDR2 LQKENI. This CDR3 is built from 15 residues. V was clipped by 2 bases and J by 0 bases, with 8 bases between them. The CDR3 is CASSPELGSGNTIYF. CDR3 in DNA: TGTGCCAGCTCACCAGAATTGGGCTCTGGAAACACCATATATTTT.

The chain is built from TRBV11-3 and TRBJ2-5; D perhaps matches TRBD2 (6 bases). There are 13 residues in the CDR3. Per germline, CDR1 SGHNT and CDR2 YENEEA. The V and J ends lost 3 bases and 5 bases respectively, with 10 bases between them. CDR3 sequence (DNA): TGTGCCAGCAGCTTCCGACGGGAGGAGACCCAGTACTTC. Its protein is CASSFRREETQYF. Filled out from reference TRBV11-3 and TRBJ2-5, the complete variable domain reads EAGVVQSPRYKIIEKKQPVAFWCNPISGHNTLYWYLQNLGQGPELLIRYENEEAVDDSQLPKDRFSAERLKGVDSTLKIQPAELGDSAVYLCASSFRREETQYFGPGTRLLVL.